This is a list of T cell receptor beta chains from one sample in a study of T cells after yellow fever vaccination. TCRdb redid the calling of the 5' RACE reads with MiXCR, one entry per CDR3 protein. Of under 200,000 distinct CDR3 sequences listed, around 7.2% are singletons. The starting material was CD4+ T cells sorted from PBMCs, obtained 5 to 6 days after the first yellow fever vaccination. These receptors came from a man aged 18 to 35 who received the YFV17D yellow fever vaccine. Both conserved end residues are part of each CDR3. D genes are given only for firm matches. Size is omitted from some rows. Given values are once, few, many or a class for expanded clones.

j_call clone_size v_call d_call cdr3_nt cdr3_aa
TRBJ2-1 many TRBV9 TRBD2 TGTGCCAGCAGCCCCTCCGGGGTAGCGGGCTACAATGAGCAGTTCTTC CASSPSGVAGYNEQFF
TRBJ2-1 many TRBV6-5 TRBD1 TGTGCCAGCAGTTACGGACAGGGAGCCTACAATGAGCAGTTCTTC CASSYGQGAYNEQFF
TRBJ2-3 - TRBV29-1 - TGCAGCGTTTACTGGAGGGGAGATACGCAGTATTTT CSVYWRGDTQYF
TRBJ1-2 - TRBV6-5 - TGTGCCAGCAGTTACTCGGGGAGTTACGGCTACACCTTC CASSYSGSYGYTF
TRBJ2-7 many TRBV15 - TGTGCCACCAGCAGAGTAGGAGGAGAGCAGTACTTC CATSRVGGEQYF
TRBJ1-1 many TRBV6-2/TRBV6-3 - TGTGCCAGCAGCCCCGCTCTACGAACGACTTTCTTT CASSPALRTTFF
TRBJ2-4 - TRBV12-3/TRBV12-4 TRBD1 TGTGCCAGCAGTTTGTTAGGGGGCACGAGGAACATTCAGTACTTC CASSLLGGTRNIQYF
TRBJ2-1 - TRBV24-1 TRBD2 TGTGCCACCAGTGATTCCCCGGGACTAGCGGGGGGATTCTCCTACAATGAGCAGTTCTTC CATSDSPGLAGGFSYNEQFF
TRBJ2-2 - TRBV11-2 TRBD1 TGTGCCAGCAGCCGCCCCAGGGGGAGAATCGGGGAGCTGTTTTTT CASSRPRGRIGELFF
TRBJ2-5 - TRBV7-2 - TGTGCCAGCAGCCTGGTGGTCGGGGGAGTAGAGACCCAGTACTTC CASSLVVGGVETQYF
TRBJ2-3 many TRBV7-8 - TGTGCCAGCAGCTTCGGACCTGATACGCAGTATTTT CASSFGPDTQYF
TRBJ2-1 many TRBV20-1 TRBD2 TGCAGTGCTAGAGTTCCGGGACTAGCCCACAATGAGCAGTTCTTC CSARVPGLAHNEQFF
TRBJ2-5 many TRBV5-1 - TGCGCCAGCAGCTTGGCACTCAGCCAAGAGACCCAGTACTTC CASSLALSQETQYF
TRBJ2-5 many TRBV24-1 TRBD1 TGTGCCACCAGTGATCGGGACAGCCAAGAGACCCAGTACTTC CATSDRDSQETQYF
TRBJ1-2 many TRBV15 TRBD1 TGTGCCACCAGCAGAGATCAGGTAGCACAGGGGGCCTCTGGCTACACCTTC CATSRDQVAQGASGYTF
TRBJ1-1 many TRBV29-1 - TGCAGCGTTGGTGTAGGGCGCTGGACTGAAGCTTTCTTT CSVGVGRWTEAFF
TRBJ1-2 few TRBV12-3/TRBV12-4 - TGTGCCAGTGCCAGGGGTCTTGTCTATGGCTACACCTTC CASARGLVYGYTF
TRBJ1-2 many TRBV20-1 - TGCAGTGTGCAGGCAGTCTATGGCTACACCTTC CSVQAVYGYTF
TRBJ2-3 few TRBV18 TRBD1 TGTGCCAGCTCCGGACAGGGGGTCACAGATACGCAGTATTTT CASSGQGVTDTQYF
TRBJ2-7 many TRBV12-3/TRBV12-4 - TGTGCCACCCAGTTTTACGGGCCCTCCTACGAGCAGTACTTC CATQFYGPSYEQYF
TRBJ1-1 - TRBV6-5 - TGTGCCAGCAGTTACGGGGGGACTATGAGCACTGAAGCTTTCTTT CASSYGGTMSTEAFF
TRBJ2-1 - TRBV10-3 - TGTGCCACCTTGGTGCTAGAATTTGGCAATGAGCAGTTCTTC CATLVLEFGNEQFF
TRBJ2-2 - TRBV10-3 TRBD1 TGTGCCATCAGAGACAGGGGAGAGACCGGGGAGCTGTTTTTT CAIRDRGETGELFF
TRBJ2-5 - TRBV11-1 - TGTGCCAGCTCCTCCCGAGGGGCCCCAGGGACCCAGTACTTC CASSSRGAPGTQYF
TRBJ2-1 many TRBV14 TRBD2 TGTGCCAGCAGCCAAGATTGGGTAGCGGGGAACAATGAGCAGTTCTTC CASSQDWVAGNNEQFF
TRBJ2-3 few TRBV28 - TGTGCCACAGCCCCAGGGGATCGTGCGCCAGATACGCAGTATTTT CATAPGDRAPDTQYF
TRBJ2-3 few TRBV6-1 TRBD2 TGTGCCAGCAGGCGGGGGGGCCCCACAGATACGCAGTATTTT CASRRGGPTDTQYF
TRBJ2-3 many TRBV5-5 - TGTGCCAGCAGCCAAGTAGGAGATACGCAGTATTTT CASSQVGDTQYF
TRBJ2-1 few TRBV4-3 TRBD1 TGCGCCAGCAGCCAACAAGGGACAGGGGACGGCAATGAGCAGTTCTTC CASSQQGTGDGNEQFF
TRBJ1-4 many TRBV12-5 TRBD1 TGTGCTAGTGGTTTGGTATCGGGACAGCGGTTTCCACTGTTTTTT CASGLVSGQRFPLFF
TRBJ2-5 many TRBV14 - TGTGCCAGCAGCCAAGTCCCCAGCGGGACCCAGTACTTC CASSQVPSGTQYF
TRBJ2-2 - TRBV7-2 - TGTGTGACTAATTCGGCCCCCTTGCGAACCGGGGAGCTGTTTTTT CVTNSAPLRTGELFF
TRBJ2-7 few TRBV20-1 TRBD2 TGCAGTGCCCGGACTAGCGGGGGGGGAGAGCAGTACTTC CSARTSGGGEQYF
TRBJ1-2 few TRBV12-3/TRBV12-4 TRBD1 TGTGCCAGCAGTTTAGAGGGGGCCGGCTACACCTTC CASSLEGAGYTF
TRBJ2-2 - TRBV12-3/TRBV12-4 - TGTGCCAGCAGGATAATCCGAGGTGCGCCCGGGGAGCTGTTTTTT CASRIIRGAPGELFF
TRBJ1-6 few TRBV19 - TGTGCCAGTAGCCTCAGGGAAAGGAATTCACCCCTCCACTTT CASSLRERNSPLHF
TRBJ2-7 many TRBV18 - TGTGCCAGCTCACCGGGGAGCAGTAGCTTCTACGAGCAGTACTTC CASSPGSSSFYEQYF
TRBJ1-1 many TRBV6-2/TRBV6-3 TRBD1 TGTGCCAGCAGACGGGACAGGGTAGGCACTGAAGCTTTCTTT CASRRDRVGTEAFF
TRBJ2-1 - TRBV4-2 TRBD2 TGTGCCAGCAGCCAAGATCCTAGCGGGGGGCTTAATGAGCAGTTCTTC CASSQDPSGGLNEQFF
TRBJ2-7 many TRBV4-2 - TGTGCCAGCAGCCAAGACGTTTCCGAGCAGTACTTC CASSQDVSEQYF
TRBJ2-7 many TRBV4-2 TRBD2 TGTGCCAGCAGCCAAGGTTACCCGGGGGGGCTCGACGAGCAGTACTTC CASSQGYPGGLDEQYF
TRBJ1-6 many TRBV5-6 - TGTGCCAGCAGCCTGGGGTCCCCCCTCCACTTT CASSLGSPLHF
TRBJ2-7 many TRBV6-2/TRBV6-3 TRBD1 TGTGCCAGCAGTTACTCGACAGGGGTGTCCTACGAGCAGTACTTC CASSYSTGVSYEQYF
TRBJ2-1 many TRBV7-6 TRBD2 TGTGCCAGCAGCTTAGCGCGCGTAGCGGGGGGCCACAATGAGCAGTTCTTC CASSLARVAGGHNEQFF
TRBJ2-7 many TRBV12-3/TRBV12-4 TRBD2 TGTGCCAGCAGTTTTTTAGGGACTAGCGGACTCGAGCAGTACTTC CASSFLGTSGLEQYF
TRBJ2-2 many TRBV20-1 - TGCAGTGCCCCCGGACGCGGGGGCGCGAACACCGGGGAGCTGTTTTTT CSAPGRGGANTGELFF
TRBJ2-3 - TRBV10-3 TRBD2 TGTGCCATCAGTTCCTCGAGCGGGGGGGCAGATACGCAGTATTTT CAISSSSGGADTQYF
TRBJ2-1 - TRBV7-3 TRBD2 TGTGCCAGCAGCGAGACTAGCGGGACCTACAATGAGCAGTTCTTC CASSETSGTYNEQFF
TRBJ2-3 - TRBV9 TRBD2 TGTGCCAGCGGTCCAGCGGGGGGCCTCACAGATACGCAGTATTTT CASGPAGGLTDTQYF
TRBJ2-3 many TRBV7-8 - TGTGCCAGCGTTCTTGGGGCGCGCACAGATACGCAGTATTTT CASVLGARTDTQYF
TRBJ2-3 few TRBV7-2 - TGTGCCAGCAGCTTAGCTGCAGCCCCAGATACGCAGTATTTT CASSLAAAPDTQYF
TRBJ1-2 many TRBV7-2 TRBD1 TGTGCCAGCAGCCGGTACAGGGGATGGGGCTATGGCTACACCTTC CASSRYRGWGYGYTF
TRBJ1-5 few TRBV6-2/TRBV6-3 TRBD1 TGTGCCAGCAGTCAACAGGGGAGTCAGCCCCAGCATTTT CASSQQGSQPQHF
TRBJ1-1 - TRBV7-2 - TGTGCCAGCAGGAAGGGACCCTGGGGGACTGAAGCTTTCTTT CASRKGPWGTEAFF
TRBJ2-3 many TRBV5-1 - TGCGCCAGCAGCTTGGCCCCGGGAACAGATACGCAGTATTTT CASSLAPGTDTQYF
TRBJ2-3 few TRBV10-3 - TGTGCCATCAGGGCGGGCCCGTCAGATACGCAGTATTTT CAIRAGPSDTQYF
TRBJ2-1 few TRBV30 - TGTGCCTGGACTGGCGCCAGGGGCGTAGAGCAGTTCTTC CAWTGARGVEQFF